This T cell receptor (beta chain) originates from a study of T cells in Graves' hyperthyroidism and ophthalmopathy. Broader study findings: Before onset, ophthalmopathy was predicted by the model a median approximately 6.6 months earlier. Most thyroid-expanded clonotypes above 0.001 were also found in blood.

About this clonotype: Antigen: not known.

Researchers took RNA transcripts and amplified the TCR beta CDR3 regions from them. Researchers ran a first-round RT-PCR on the TCR CDR3 using the HTBI primer set. TCRdb redid the calling of the multiplex PCR reads with MiXCR, one entry per CDR3 protein. The sample carries about 96,000 distinct CDR3 sequences, around 50% recorded once. It was considered stable Graves' hyperthyroidism when ophthalmopathy did not progress within 18 months. Patients aged 18 to 65 had newly diagnosed hyperthyroidism that had lasted under 2 months. V lost 10 bases, J lost 5 bases, and 18 bases stayed unmatched. Germline V gene lookup returns CDR1 SNHLY and CDR2 FYNNEI. The CDR3 consists of 17 residues.

The V call is TRBV2, the J call TRBJ2-5; 11 bases match TRBD1. Sequencing was performed on blood. The receptor comes from a woman between 35 and 50 years old with Graves' hyperthyroidism. The CDR3 DNA is TGTGCCACCAGGGGGACATTCACCGGGACAGGGGGGGAGACCCAGTACTTC. It yields the protein CATRGTFTGTGGETQYF.